These 6 T cell receptor beta chains originate from one sample sequenced in a study of identifying expanded T cells in peripheral blood. Libraries were prepared by immunoSEQ multiplex PCR; TCRdb keeps only in-frame clonotypes and omits some of them. Of around 56,000 clones in the sample, approximately 82% were seen once. Sequencing used blood. The receptors here all came from a person between 18 and 75 years old in good health.

The chain recombines TRBV5-1 with TRBJ1-1; 7 nucleotides agree with TRBD1. V was clipped by 1 base and J by 1 base; unmatched bases: 4. The CDR3 has 15 amino acids. Germline CDR1 and CDR2: SGHRS and YFSETQ. The CDR3 is CASSLRTGRNTEAFF. The CDR3 region has the DNA TGCGCCAGCAGCTTGAGGACAGGCCGGAACACTGAAGCTTTCTTT.

The chain has TRBV11-2 and TRBJ2-2, with TRBD1 matching over 9 bases. J gave up 5 bases and V 5 bases, and 6 bases lay outside the gene matches. This CDR3 spans 15 amino acids. Germline lookup yields CDR1 SGHAT and CDR2 FQNNGV. The chain's CDR3 is CASSRGQGRTGELFF. The CDR3 DNA reads as TGTGCCAGCAGCCGGGGACAGGGAAGGACCGGGGAGCTGTTTTTT.

This clone appeared a few times. The J gene is TRBJ2-3, the V gene TRBV19, with 7 bases fitting TRBD1. This CDR3 is 15 amino acids long. With V trimmed by 7 bases and J by 4 bases, 11 bases remained unmatched. Germline-derived CDR1 and CDR2 are LNHDA and SQIVND (reference sequence). CDR3 amino acids: CASNPNRGGADTQYF. Written as DNA, the CDR3 is TGTGCCAGTAATCCAAACAGGGGCGGCGCAGATACGCAGTATTTT.

In regard to this clone: At the DNA level, this CDR3 is encoded by other sequences in the same sample as well. The rearrangement links TRBV20-1 to TRBJ2-5; D unresolved. In germline, CDR1 is DFQATT, CDR2 SNEGSKA (reference sequence). The CDR3 is 10 residues long. Trimming removed 6 bases from V and 4 bases from J, with 6 bases in between. Here the CDR3 DNA reads TGCAGTGCGCTTGGAGAGACCCAGTACTTC. Translation gives CSALGETQYF.

The sample holds one count of this clone. This chain joins TRBV9 and TRBJ2-1; no definite D call. The CDR3 loop spans 18 amino acids. Germline V gives CDR1 SGDLS, CDR2 YYNGEE. V gave up 2 bases and J gave up 0 bases, with 18 bases separating them. CDR3 loop: CASSVSVRPRDSYNEQFF. The CDR3 DNA is TGTGCCAGCAGCGTTTCCGTTAGGCCCAGAGACTCCTACAATGAGCAGTTCTTC.

V is TRBV6-5 and J is TRBJ2-7; 10 nucleotides line up with TRBD1. CDR3 size: 14 residues. J was trimmed by 2 bases and V by 7 bases; bases with no gene match: 5. Germline assignment: CDR1 MNHEY and CDR2 SVGAGI. CDR3: CASTRDRGAYEQYF. Here the CDR3 DNA reads TGTGCCAGCACTCGGGACAGGGGAGCCTACGAGCAGTACTTC.